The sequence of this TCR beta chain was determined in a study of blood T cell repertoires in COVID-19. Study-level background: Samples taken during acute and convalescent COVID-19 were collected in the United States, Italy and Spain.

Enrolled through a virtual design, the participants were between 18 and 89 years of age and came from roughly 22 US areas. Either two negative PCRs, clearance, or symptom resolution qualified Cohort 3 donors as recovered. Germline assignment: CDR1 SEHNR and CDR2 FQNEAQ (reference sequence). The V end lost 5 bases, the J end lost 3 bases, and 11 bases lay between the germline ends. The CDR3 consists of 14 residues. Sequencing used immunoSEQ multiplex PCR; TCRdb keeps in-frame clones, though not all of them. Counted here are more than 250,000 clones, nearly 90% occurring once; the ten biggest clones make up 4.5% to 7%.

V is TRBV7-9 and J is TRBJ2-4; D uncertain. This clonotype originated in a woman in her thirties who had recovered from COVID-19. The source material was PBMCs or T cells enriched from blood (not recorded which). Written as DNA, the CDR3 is TGTGCCAGCAGCGAAAGACAAGTCAAAAACATTCAGTACTTC. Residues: CASSERQVKNIQYF. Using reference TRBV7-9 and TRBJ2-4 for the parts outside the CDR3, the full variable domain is DTGVSQNPRHKITKRGQNVTFRCDPISEHNRLYWYRQTLGQGPEFLTYFQNEAQLEKSRLLSDRFSAERPKGSFSTLEIQRTEQGDSAMYLCASSERQVKNIQYFGAGTRLSVL.